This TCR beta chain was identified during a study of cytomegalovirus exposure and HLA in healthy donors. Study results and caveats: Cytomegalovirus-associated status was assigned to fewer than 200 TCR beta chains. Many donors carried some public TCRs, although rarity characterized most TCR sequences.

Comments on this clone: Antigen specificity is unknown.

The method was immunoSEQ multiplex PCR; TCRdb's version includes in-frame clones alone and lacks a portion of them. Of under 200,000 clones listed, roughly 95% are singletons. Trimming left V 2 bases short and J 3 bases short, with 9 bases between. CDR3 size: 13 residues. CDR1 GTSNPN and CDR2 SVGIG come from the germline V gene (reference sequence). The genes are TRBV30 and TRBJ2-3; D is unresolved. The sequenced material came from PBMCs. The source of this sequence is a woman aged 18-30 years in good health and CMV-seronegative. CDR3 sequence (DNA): TGTGCCTGGAGTTCCCCTCCTACAGATACGCAGTATTTT. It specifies CAWSSPPTDTQYF.